The rows below give T cell receptor beta chains drawn from one sample of a study of T cells in Graves' hyperthyroidism and ophthalmopathy. TCRdb passed the multiplex PCR reads through MiXCR, listing each CDR3 protein once. The sample yields around 380,000 distinct CDR3 sequences, about 13% seen once. Sequencing was carried out using blood. Receptors were obtained from a man aged 25 to 40 with Graves' hyperthyroidism that later progressed to Graves' ophthalmopathy. CDR3s include the opening cysteine and the closing phenylalanine or tryptophan. A D gene is named only where the DNA matches it firmly. Clone size is stated in some rows and not others, as once, few, many or a class when expanded.

D,size,V,J,DNA,CDR3
TRBD1,NA,TRBV7-9,TRBJ2-1,TGTGCCAGCAGCTCCGAGGATTGGACAGGGGGCTACAATGAGCAGTTCTTC,CASSSEDWTGGYNEQFF
NA,NA,TRBV4-1,TRBJ1-2,TGCGCCAGCAGCCCAAATACGAACTATGGCTACACCTTC,CASSPNTNYGYTF
TRBD2,NA,TRBV11-2,TRBJ2-1,TGTGCCAGCAGCCCGCCCGGGGGGGCCTACAATGAGCAGTTCTTC,CASSPPGGAYNEQFF
NA,NA,TRBV7-9,TRBJ2-5,TGTGCCAGCAGCTTTCGATCAGAGACCCAGTACTTC,CASSFRSETQYF
NA,few,TRBV5-1,TRBJ1-1,TGCGCCAGCAGCTTCGTGACAGGGAACACTGAAGCTTTCTTT,CASSFVTGNTEAFF
NA,many,TRBV28,TRBJ1-6,TGTGCCAGCAGTTGGAGCCCGGGACCGCTAGATTCACCCCTCCACTTT,CASSWSPGPLDSPLHF
NA,many,TRBV5-1,TRBJ2-1,TGCGCCAGCAGCTTGGTTGGCGGAAGCTCCTACAATGAGCAGTTCTTC,CASSLVGGSSYNEQFF
NA,NA,TRBV14,TRBJ2-2,TGTGCCAGCAGCCCCCAGGGTATAGAAACCGGGGAGCTGTTTTTT,CASSPQGIETGELFF
NA,few,TRBV20-1,TRBJ2-2,TGCAGTGCTAGAGACCTCGGGGGCGGGAACACCGGGGAGCTGTTTTTT,CSARDLGGGNTGELFF
TRBD2,many,TRBV7-6,TRBJ2-1,TGTGCCAGCAGCCTAGACCTCGCGGGGGGGAGGTCCTACAATGAGCAGTTCTTC,CASSLDLAGGRSYNEQFF
TRBD1,many,TRBV3-1,TRBJ1-1,TGTGCCAGCAGCAAATCCACAGGGGGCTACACTGAAGCTTTCTTT,CASSKSTGGYTEAFF
NA,many,TRBV2,TRBJ2-5,TGTGCCAGCAGTGAAGCGGAGGAGACCCAGTACTTC,CASSEAEETQYF
TRBD2,many,TRBV20-1,TRBJ2-5,TGCAGTGCTAGAGGCGGGGAGGGGTTTCAAGAGACCCAGTACTTC,CSARGGEGFQETQYF
NA,few,TRBV5-1,TRBJ1-6,TGCGCCAGCAGACAAGAACACGGCTATAATTCACCCCTCCACTTT,CASRQEHGYNSPLHF
NA,many,TRBV12-3/TRBV12-4,TRBJ1-2,TGTGCCAGCAGAACAACTAGGAGGGGCGCCCGGGGCTATGGCTACACCTTC,CASRTTRRGARGYGYTF
NA,few,TRBV4-1,TRBJ2-7,TGCGCCAGCAGCCTCCAAGGGGCGGGTAGGTCCCACGAGCAGTACTTC,CASSLQGAGRSHEQYF
NA,many,TRBV5-1,TRBJ1-4,TGCGCCAGCAGCTTGACAGGTTCTCGAGAAAAACTGTTTTTT,CASSLTGSREKLFF
NA,many,TRBV2,TRBJ1-5,TGTGCCAGCAGCAGGGACGTTAATAGCAATCAGCCCCAGCATTTT,CASSRDVNSNQPQHF
TRBD1,many,TRBV7-9,TRBJ2-1,TGTGCCAGCGTCCAGGGGGCTCATGACAATGAGCAGTTCTTC,CASVQGAHDNEQFF
NA,NA,TRBV7-9,TRBJ1-3,TGTGCCAGCAGCCCGATTGCAGGATCTGGAAACACCATATATTTT,CASSPIAGSGNTIYF
NA,many,TRBV20-1,TRBJ1-1,TGCAGTGCTAGAGACCCCCGCCGGGACACTGAAGCTTTCTTT,CSARDPRRDTEAFF
NA,many,TRBV6-1,TRBJ1-1,TGTGCCAGCACGCCTGACCAGAACACTGAAGCTTTCTTT,CASTPDQNTEAFF
NA,few,TRBV20-1,TRBJ1-4,TGCAGTGCTATGGCAGAGAATGAAAAACTGTTTTTT,CSAMAENEKLFF
TRBD2,NA,TRBV7-6,TRBJ2-5,TGTGCCAGCAGCTTAGAACTAGCGGGGGGGCCCTGGCAAGAGACCCAGTACTTC,CASSLELAGGPWQETQYF
TRBD2,NA,TRBV7-2,TRBJ2-7,TGTGCCAGCGGCCCAGCCCGGACTAGCGCCGCCTACGAGCAGTACTTC,CASGPARTSAAYEQYF
NA,NA,TRBV20-1,TRBJ2-7,TGCAGTGCTAGAAGCCCCGAGAGAGACTACGAGCAGTACTTC,CSARSPERDYEQYF
NA,many,TRBV20-1,TRBJ2-5,TGCAGCGCCAAAGGGCGACAAGAGACCCAGTACTTC,CSAKGRQETQYF
NA,many,TRBV5-1,TRBJ2-7,TGCGCCAGCAGCTTGGGTTCAGTGCGGGGTCTCGAGCAGTACTTC,CASSLGSVRGLEQYF
TRBD1,NA,TRBV10-3,TRBJ1-6,TGTGCCATCAGCCCGGGACAGGGGAGCTCCTATAATTCACCCCTCCACTTT,CAISPGQGSSYNSPLHF
TRBD1,many,TRBV7-9,TRBJ1-1,TGTGCCAGCAGCTTATTCCCCCGGACAGGGGGTTTGACTGAAGCTTTCTTT,CASSLFPRTGGLTEAFF
TRBD2,many,TRBV10-3,TRBJ2-7,TGTGCCATCAGTGATAGCGGGGGCTACGAGCAGTACTTC,CAISDSGGYEQYF
NA,few,TRBV5-4,TRBJ2-7,TGTGCCAGCAGTAGACAGGAAACCTCCTACGAGCAGTACTTC,CASSRQETSYEQYF
TRBD2,many,TRBV7-2,TRBJ2-1,TGTGCCAGCAGCTTAGCGACTAGCGGGGGGTACAATGAGCAGTTCTTC,CASSLATSGGYNEQFF
NA,NA,TRBV6-2/TRBV6-3,TRBJ2-5,TGTGCCAGCAGGAGGAACCAAGAGACCCAGTACTTC,CASRRNQETQYF
NA,many,TRBV2,TRBJ1-3,TGTGCCAGCAGTGAAGGCAGGCCCGGGGACTACACCATATATTTT,CASSEGRPGDYTIYF
NA,NA,TRBV25-1,TRBJ2-6,TGTGCCAGCAGTGAATTTACCGGGACTCTAAGTGGGGCCAACGTCCTGACTTTC,CASSEFTGTLSGANVLTF
TRBD1,many,TRBV7-9,TRBJ2-1,TGTGCCAGCAGCTTAGGACAGGGTTTGGGTGAGCAGTTCTTC,CASSLGQGLGEQFF
TRBD1,many,TRBV6-1,TRBJ2-2,TGTGCCAGCAGTCGGACAGGACTCACCGGGGAGCTGTTTTTT,CASSRTGLTGELFF
NA,NA,TRBV28,TRBJ1-5,TGTGCCAGCAGCCAAGTGTCAGGGGCGAATCAGCCCCAGCATTTT,CASSQVSGANQPQHF
TRBD1,NA,TRBV9,TRBJ2-7,TGTGCCAGCAGCGCCGGACAGGGGGATGAGCAGTACTTC,CASSAGQGDEQYF
NA,NA,TRBV7-9,TRBJ2-7,TGTGCCAGCAGCTTAGGGGCGGCCGAGCAGTACTTC,CASSLGAAEQYF
NA,few,TRBV15,TRBJ1-5,TGTGCCACCAGCAGAGGGGAGTCGAATCAGCCCCAGCATTTT,CATSRGESNQPQHF
NA,many,TRBV29-1,TRBJ1-1,TGCAGCGTTGTTTGGGGGAGGAGCACTGAAGCTTTCTTT,CSVVWGRSTEAFF
NA,NA,TRBV10-1,TRBJ1-1,TGCGCCAGCTCAGCAGACGTGAACACTGAAGCTTTCTTT,CASSADVNTEAFF
TRBD2,many,TRBV11-3,TRBJ2-5,TGTGCCAGCAGCTTAGTCGGGGGGTCGGAGACCCAGTACTTC,CASSLVGGSETQYF